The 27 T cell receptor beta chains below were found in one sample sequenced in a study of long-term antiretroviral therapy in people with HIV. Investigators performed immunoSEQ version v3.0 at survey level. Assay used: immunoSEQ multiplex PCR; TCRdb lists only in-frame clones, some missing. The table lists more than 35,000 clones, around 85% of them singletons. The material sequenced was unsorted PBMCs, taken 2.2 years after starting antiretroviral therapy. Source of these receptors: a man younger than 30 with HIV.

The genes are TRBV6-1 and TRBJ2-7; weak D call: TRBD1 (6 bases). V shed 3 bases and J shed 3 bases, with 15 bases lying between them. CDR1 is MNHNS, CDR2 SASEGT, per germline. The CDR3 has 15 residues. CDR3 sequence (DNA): TGTGCCAGCAGTGACTCGGGACACACAGGCTACGAGCAGTACTTC. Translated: CASSDSGHTGYEQYF.

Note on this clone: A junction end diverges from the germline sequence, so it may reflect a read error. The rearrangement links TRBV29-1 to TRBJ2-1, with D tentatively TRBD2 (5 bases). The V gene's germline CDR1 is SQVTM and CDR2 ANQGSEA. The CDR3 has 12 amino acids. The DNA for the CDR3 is TGCAGCCTACCGGGGTCCTTCAATGAGCAGTTCTTC. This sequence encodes CSLPGSFNEQFF.

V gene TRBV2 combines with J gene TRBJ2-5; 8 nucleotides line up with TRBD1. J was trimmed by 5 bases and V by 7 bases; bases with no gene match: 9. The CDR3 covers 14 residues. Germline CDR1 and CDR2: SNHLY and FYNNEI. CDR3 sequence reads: CASKGGQVSETQYF. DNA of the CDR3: TGTGCCAGCAAGGGGGGACAGGTTTCGGAGACCCAGTACTTC.

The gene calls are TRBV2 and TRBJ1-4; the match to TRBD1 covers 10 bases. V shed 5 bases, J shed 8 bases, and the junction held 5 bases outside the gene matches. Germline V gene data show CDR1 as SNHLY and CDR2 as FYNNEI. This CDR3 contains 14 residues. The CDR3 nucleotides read TGTGCCAGCAGTACCGGGACAGGGGTGGAAAAACTGTTTTTT. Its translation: CASSTGTGVEKLFF.

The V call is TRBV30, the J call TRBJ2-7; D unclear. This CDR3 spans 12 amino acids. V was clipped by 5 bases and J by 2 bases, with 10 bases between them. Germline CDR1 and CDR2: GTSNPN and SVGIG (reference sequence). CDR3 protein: CAWSYRAYEQYF. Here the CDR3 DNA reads TGTGCCTGGTCTTACCGCGCCTACGAGCAGTACTTC.

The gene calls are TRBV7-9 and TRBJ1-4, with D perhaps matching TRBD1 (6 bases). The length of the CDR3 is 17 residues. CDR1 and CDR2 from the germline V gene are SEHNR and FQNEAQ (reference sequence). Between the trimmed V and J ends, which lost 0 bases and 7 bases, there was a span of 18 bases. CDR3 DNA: TGTGCCAGCAGCTTAGCACTTGGGGGGCCAGCCGCTGAAAAACTGTTTTTT. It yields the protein CASSLALGGPAAEKLFF. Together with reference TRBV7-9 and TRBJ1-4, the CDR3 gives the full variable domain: DTGVSQNPRHKITKRGQNVTFRCDPISEHNRLYWYRQTLGQGPEFLTYFQNEAQLEKSRLLSDRFSAERPKGSFSTLEIQRTEQGDSAMYLCASSLALGGPAAEKLFFGSGTQLSVL.

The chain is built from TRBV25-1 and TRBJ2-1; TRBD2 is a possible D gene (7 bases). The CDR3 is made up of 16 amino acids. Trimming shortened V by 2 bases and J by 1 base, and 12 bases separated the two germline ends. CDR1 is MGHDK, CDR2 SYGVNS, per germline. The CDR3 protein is CASSELRGGSYNEQFF. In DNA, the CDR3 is TGTGCCAGCAGTGAACTTAGGGGGGGGTCCTACAATGAGCAGTTCTTC.

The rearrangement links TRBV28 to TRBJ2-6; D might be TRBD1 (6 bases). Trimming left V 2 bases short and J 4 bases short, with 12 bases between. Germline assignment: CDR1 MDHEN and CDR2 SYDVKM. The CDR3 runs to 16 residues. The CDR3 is CASSLAGVSGANVLTF. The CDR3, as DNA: TGTGCCAGCAGTTTAGCAGGGGTGAGCGGGGCCAACGTCCTGACTTTC.

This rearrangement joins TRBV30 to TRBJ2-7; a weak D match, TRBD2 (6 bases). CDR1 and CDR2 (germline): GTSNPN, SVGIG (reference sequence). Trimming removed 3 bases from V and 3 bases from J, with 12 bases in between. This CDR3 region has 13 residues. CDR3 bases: TGTGCCTGGAGGCCGGGGACTGTCTACGAGCAGTACTTC. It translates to CAWRPGTVYEQYF.

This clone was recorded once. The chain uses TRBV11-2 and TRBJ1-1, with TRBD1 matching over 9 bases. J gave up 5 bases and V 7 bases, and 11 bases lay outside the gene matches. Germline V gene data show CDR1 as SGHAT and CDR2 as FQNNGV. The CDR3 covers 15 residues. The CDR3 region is CASTHYRGRRTEAFF. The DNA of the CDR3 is TGTGCCAGCACCCATTACAGGGGGCGCAGGACTGAAGCTTTCTTT.

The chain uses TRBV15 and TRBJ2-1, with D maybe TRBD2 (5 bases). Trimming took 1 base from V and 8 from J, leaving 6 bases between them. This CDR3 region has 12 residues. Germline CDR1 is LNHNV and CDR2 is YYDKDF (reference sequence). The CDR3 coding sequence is TGTGCCACCAGCAGAGCGAGGGATGAGCAGTTCTTC. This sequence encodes CATSRARDEQFF.

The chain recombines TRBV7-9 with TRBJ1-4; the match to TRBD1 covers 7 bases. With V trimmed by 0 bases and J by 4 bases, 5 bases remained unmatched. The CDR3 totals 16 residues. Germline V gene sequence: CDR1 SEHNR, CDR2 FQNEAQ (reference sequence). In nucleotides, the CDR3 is TGTGCCAGCAGCTTAGCTCCGGACAGGATTAATGAAAAACTGTTTTTT. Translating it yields CASSLAPDRINEKLFF.

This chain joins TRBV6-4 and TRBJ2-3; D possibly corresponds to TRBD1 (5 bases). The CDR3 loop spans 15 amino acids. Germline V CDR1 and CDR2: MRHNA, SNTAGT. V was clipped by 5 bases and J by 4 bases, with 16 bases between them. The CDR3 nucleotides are TGTGCCAGCAGTAGGACAAGGACCGCCGCAGATACGCAGTATTTT. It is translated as CASSRTRTAADTQYF.

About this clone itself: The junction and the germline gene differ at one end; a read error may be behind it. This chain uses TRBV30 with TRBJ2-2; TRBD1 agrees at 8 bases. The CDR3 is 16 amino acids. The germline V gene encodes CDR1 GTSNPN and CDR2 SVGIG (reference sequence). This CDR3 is CAWSVGYRGDTGKLFF. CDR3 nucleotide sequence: TGTGCCTGGAGTGTAGGTTACAGGGGGGACACCGGGAAGCTGTTTTTT. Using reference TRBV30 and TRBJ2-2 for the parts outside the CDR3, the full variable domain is SQTIHQWPATLVQPVGSPLSLECTVEGTSNPNLYWYRQAAGRGLQLLFYSVGIGQISSEVPQNLSASRPQDRQFILSSKKLLLSDSGFYLCAWSVGYRGDTGKLFFGEGSRLTVL.

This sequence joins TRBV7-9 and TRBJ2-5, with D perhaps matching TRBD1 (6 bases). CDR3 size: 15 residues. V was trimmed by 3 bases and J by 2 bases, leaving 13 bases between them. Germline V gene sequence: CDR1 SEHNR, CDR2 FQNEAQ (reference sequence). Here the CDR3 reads CASSFRAGVQETQYF. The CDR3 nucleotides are TGTGCCAGCAGCTTCAGGGCAGGGGTACAAGAGACCCAGTACTTC.

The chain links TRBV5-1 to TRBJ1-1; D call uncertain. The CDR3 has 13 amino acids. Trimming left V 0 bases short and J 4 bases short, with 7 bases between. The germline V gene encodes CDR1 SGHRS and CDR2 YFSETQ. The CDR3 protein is CASSLGGSTEAFF. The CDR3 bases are TGCGCCAGCAGCTTGGGTGGTTCCACTGAAGCTTTCTTT. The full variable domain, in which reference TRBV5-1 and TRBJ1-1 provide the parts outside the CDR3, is KAGVTQTPRYLIKTRGQQVTLSCSPISGHRSVSWYQQTPGQGLQFLFEYFSETQRNKGNFPGRFSGRQFSNSRSEMNVSTLELGDSALYLCASSLGGSTEAFFGQGTRLTVV.

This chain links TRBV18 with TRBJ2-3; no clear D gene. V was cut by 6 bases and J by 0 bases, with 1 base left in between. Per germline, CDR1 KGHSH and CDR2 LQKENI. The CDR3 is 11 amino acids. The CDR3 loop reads CASSSTDTQYF. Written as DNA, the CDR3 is TGTGCCAGCTCTAGCACAGATACGCAGTATTTT.

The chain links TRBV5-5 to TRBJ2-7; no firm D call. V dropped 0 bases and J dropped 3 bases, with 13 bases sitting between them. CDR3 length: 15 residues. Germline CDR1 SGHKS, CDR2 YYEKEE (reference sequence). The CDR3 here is CASSLVAPPVYEQYF. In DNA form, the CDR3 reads TGTGCCAGCAGCTTGGTAGCTCCCCCTGTCTACGAGCAGTACTTC.

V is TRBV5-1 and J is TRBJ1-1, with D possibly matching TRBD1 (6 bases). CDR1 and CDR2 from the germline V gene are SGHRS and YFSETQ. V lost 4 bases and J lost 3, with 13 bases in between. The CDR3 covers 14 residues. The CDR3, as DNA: TGCGCCAGCAGCCCCAGGGGTGGGGACACTGAAGCTTTCTTT. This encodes CASSPRGGDTEAFF. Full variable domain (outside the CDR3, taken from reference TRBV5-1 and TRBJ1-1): KAGVTQTPRYLIKTRGQQVTLSCSPISGHRSVSWYQQTPGQGLQFLFEYFSETQRNKGNFPGRFSGRQFSNSRSEMNVSTLELGDSALYLCASSPRGGDTEAFFGQGTRLTVV.

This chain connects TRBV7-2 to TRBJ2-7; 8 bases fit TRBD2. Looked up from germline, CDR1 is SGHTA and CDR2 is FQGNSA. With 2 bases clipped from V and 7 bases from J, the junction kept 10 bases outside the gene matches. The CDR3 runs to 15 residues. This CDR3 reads CASSLKRGNLQEQYF. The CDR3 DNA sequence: TGTGCCAGCAGCTTAAAGCGGGGGAATTTACAGGAGCAGTACTTC.

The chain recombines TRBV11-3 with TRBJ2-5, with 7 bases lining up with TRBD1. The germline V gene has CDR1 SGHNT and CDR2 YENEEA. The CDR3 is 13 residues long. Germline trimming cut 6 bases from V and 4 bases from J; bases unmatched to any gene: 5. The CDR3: CASRPQGVETQYF. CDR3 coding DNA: TGTGCCAGCAGACCTCAGGGGGTAGAGACCCAGTACTTC.

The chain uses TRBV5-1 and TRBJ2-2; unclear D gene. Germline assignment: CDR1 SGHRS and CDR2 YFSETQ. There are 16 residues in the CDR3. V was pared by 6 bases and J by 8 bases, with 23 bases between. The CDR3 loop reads CASIPDGLSEGGELFF. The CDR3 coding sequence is TGCGCCAGCATTCCGGACGGCCTATCCGAAGGGGGGGAGCTGTTTTTT.

The CDR3 is CASSQEGGNTIYF. The CDR3 region has the DNA TGTGCCAGCAGCCAAGAAGGGGGAAACACCATATATTTT. The rearrangement uses TRBV4-2 and TRBJ1-3; D uncertain. CDR3 size: 13 residues. The germline gives CDR1 LGHNA, CDR2 YNFKEQ. V lost 0 bases and J 4 bases, leaving 4 bases between the germline ends.

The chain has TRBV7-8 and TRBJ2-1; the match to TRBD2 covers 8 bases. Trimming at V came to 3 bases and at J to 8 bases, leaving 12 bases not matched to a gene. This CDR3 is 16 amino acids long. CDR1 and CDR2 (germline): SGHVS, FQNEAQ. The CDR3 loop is CASSFVFGTSRDEQFF. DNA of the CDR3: TGTGCCAGCAGCTTTGTTTTTGGGACTAGTCGCGATGAGCAGTTCTTC.

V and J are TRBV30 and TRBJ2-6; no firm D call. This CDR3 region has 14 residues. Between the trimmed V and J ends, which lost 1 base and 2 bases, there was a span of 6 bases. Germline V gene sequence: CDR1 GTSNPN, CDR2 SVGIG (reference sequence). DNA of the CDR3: TGTGCCTGGAGTGCTGGGGCTGGGGCCAACGTCCTGACTTTC. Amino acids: CAWSAGAGANVLTF.

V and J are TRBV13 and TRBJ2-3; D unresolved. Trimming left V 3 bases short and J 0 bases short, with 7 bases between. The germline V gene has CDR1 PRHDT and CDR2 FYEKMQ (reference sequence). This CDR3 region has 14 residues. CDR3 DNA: TGTGCCAGCAGCTTGAGCCCCAGCACAGATACGCAGTATTTT. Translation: CASSLSPSTDTQYF.

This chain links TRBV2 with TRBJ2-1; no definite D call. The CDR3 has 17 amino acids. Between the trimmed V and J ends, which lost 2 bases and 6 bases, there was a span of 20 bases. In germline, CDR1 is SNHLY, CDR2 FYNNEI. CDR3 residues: CASSEQPRRIPGNEQFF. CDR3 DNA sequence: TGTGCCAGCAGTGAACAACCTCGCCGGATCCCGGGCAATGAGCAGTTCTTC.